This TCR beta chain was sequenced in a study of blood T cells in healthy people across ages. Study results and limitations: For the donors, CMV status was unknown and possibly confounded expanded clonotype changes.

The CDR3 consists of 16 residues. With V trimmed by 6 bases and J by 5 bases, 6 bases remained unmatched. Germline-derived CDR1 and CDR2 are MNHNS and SASEGT. Then a second PCR, running roughly 7 to 11 cycles, was carried out with a sample-barcoded 5' primer and a J-beta primer mix. TCRdb re-called the 5' RACE reads with MiXCR, one entry per CDR3 protein. The data contain approximately 800,000 distinct CDR3 sequences, around 25% of them seen just once; the ten biggest clones take up under 4.5%. This clonotype was seen a few times. Its matching antigen is unknown. The same data also contributed to another study, on T cells of mothers and their children. Per that paper: The study recruited three healthy Caucasian mothers and their six children as donors. The authors detected no persistent microchimeric T cell clones.

This receptor was identified in a boy aged 5-17 years in good health. The chain is built from TRBV6-1 and TRBJ2-5; 16 positions match TRBD2. Source material: blood. The CDR3 region is CASRGLAGGRQETQYF. The CDR3 nucleotides are TGTGCCAGCAGGGGACTAGCGGGAGGGAGGCAGGAGACCCAGTACTTC.